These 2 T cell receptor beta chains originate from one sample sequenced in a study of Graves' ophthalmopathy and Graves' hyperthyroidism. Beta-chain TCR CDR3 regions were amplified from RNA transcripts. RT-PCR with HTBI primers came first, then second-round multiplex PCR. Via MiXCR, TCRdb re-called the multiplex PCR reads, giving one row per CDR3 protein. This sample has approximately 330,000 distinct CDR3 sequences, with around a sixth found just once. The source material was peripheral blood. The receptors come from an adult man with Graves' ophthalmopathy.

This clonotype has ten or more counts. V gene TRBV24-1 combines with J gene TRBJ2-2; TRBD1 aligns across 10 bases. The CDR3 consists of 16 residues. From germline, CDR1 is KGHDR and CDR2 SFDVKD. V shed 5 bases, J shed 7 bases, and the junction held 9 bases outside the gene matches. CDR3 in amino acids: CATSGGDRGLGGELFF. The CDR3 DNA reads TGTGCCACCAGTGGCGGGGACAGGGGCCTCGGCGGGGAGCTGTTTTTT.

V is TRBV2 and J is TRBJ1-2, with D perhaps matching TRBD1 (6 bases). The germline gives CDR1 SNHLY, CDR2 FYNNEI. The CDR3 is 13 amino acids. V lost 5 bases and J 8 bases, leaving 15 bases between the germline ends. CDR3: CASSRRQATGYTF. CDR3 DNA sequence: TGTGCCAGCAGTCGGAGACAGGCCACCGGCTACACCTTC.